These 16 T cell receptor beta chains came from one sample sequenced in a study of cytomegalovirus exposure and HLA in healthy donors. PCR primers comprised 60 Vbeta and 13 Jbeta primers. The data were produced by immunoSEQ multiplex PCR, yet TCRdb's version contains in-frame clones alone and is incomplete. Found here are roughly 190,000 clones, around 67% of them singletons; the top ten hold about 3%. Sequencing was performed on PBMCs. These receptors all come from a woman aged 25 to 39 in good health and CMV-seropositive.

The chain carries TRBV7-9 and TRBJ1-3, with 9 bases aligning to TRBD1. Germline CDR1 SEHNR, CDR2 FQNEAQ (reference sequence). Trimming cost V 5 bases and J 5 bases; bases outside gene matches: 7. CDR3 length: 15 amino acids. The CDR3 nucleotides are TGTGCCAGCAGCCCCAGGGACAGGGTTAGAAACACCATATATTTT. It is translated as CASSPRDRVRNTIYF.

The chain links TRBV11-2 to TRBJ2-1, with 7 bases that match TRBD2. V lost 5 bases to trimming and J lost 15 bases; unmatched junction nucleotides: 13. CDR3 length: 13 amino acids. Germline V CDR1 and CDR2: SGHAT, FQNNGV. Here the CDR3 DNA reads TGTGCCAGCAGCCTCGGTGGGGCGGGAGCCTTGTTCTTC. It yields the protein CASSLGGAGALFF.

The rearrangement uses TRBV25-1 and TRBJ2-2, with D maybe TRBD1 (5 bases). This CDR3 has 16 amino acids. Trimming removed 3 bases from V and 7 bases from J, with 18 bases in between. Germline V gene lookup returns CDR1 MGHDK and CDR2 SYGVNS. In DNA form, the CDR3 reads TGTGCCAGCAGTGACTTAGGCCATACAGGTGGCGGGGAGCTGTTTTTT. This translates into CASSDLGHTGGGELFF.

The chain combines TRBV21-1 with TRBJ2-7; the table gives TRBD2 as D, unverified against the DNA. TRBV21-1 is recorded as a pseudogene. This CDR3 is 16 amino acids long. The CDR3 sequence: CASSPQHTTPPYEQYF. The CDR3 nucleotides read TGTGCCAGCAGCCCCCAACACACTACCCCTCCCTACGAGCAGTACTTC.

This clone was counted once. The CDR3 here is CASSFPSPGHGYTF. The CDR3 bases are TGTGCCAGCAGCTTTCCCTCCCCAGGCCATGGCTACACCTTC. This chain connects TRBV5-8 to TRBJ1-2; D unresolved. V was shortened by 2 bases and J by 6 bases, with 14 bases between the two germline ends. The CDR3 spans 14 residues. Germline CDR1 and CDR2: SGHTS and YDEGEE.

V usage is TRBV19 and J usage is TRBJ2-5, with a weak D call TRBD1 (6 bases). The CDR3 loop spans 15 amino acids. V was cut by 4 bases and J by 1 base, with 13 bases left in between. From germline, CDR1 is LNHDA and CDR2 SQIVND (reference sequence). As DNA, the CDR3 is TGTGCCAGTAGTAATACAGGGAACCCCCAAGAGACCCAGTACTTC. It encodes CASSNTGNPQETQYF.

The CDR3 DNA reads as TGCGCCAGCAGCTTAAAGACGGGAATCTTGACGGCTACTGAAGCTTTCTTT. It yields the protein CASSLKTGILTATEAFF. This sequence joins TRBV5-1 and TRBJ1-1; D gene uncertain. The CDR3 extends over 17 amino acids. Germline CDR1 SGHRS, CDR2 YFSETQ. V was trimmed by 2 bases and J by 5 bases, leaving 22 bases between them.

This chain links TRBV2 with TRBJ2-2, with 13 bases that match TRBD2. The CDR3 extends over 18 amino acids. Germline lookup yields CDR1 SNHLY and CDR2 FYNNEI. Trimming removed 5 bases from V and 1 base from J; junction bases left unmatched: 7. Here the CDR3 DNA reads TGTGCCAGCAGTTGGACTAGCGGGAGAGAAGGGAACACCGGGGAGCTGTTTTTT. Amino acid sequence: CASSWTSGREGNTGELFF.

This chain connects TRBV7-9 to TRBJ1-1; 7 nucleotides agree with TRBD1. Losses at the gene ends were 4 bases for V and 4 bases for J; bases not matched to a gene: 12. The CDR3 consists of 16 residues. The germline CDR1 and CDR2 sequences are SEHNR and FQNEAQ (reference sequence). The CDR3 DNA follows: TGTGCCAGCAGCTCAGTACAGGGGTGGGTAGGCACTGAAGCTTTCTTT. Amino acid sequence: CASSSVQGWVGTEAFF.

This sequence joins TRBV9 and TRBJ1-4, with 9 positions matching TRBD1. The V gene's germline CDR1 is SGDLS and CDR2 YYNGEE. J was trimmed by 5 bases and V by 2 bases; bases with no gene match: 4. The CDR3 is 15 amino acids. This chain's CDR3 is CASSVSTGGNEKLFF. In DNA, the CDR3 is TGTGCCAGCAGCGTCTCGACAGGGGGGAATGAAAAACTGTTTTTT.

This clone appeared a single time. J is TRBJ2-5 and V is TRBV2, with 8 bases aligning to TRBD2. Germline V gene lookup returns CDR1 SNHLY and CDR2 FYNNEI. J was trimmed by 5 bases and V by 5 bases; bases with no gene match: 4. The CDR3 is 13 amino acids. The CDR3 sequence is CASSPPSGETQYF. As DNA, the CDR3 is TGTGCCAGCAGTCCGCCTAGCGGGGAGACCCAGTACTTC.

This rearrangement joins TRBV6-1 to TRBJ2-5, with TRBD1 matching 8 bases. The end of the DNA fits TRBJ2-7 better, so the J call may be wrong. In germline, CDR1 is MNHNS, CDR2 SASEGT. The CDR3 sequence is 15 residues long. The CDR3 loop reads CASSRGQGVRYEQYF. The CDR3 DNA sequence: TGTGCCAGCAGTAGAGGACAGGGTGTAAGATACGAGCAGTACTTC.

The J gene is TRBJ2-1, the V gene TRBV28; 12 positions agree with TRBD2. The trim removed 6 bases at V and 1 base at J, leaving 10 bases unmatched. The CDR3 spans 18 residues. Germline V gene data show CDR1 as MDHEN and CDR2 as SYDVKM. This CDR3 is CASRKLAGGIASYNEQFF. The CDR3 region has the DNA TGTGCCAGCAGAAAACTAGCGGGAGGAATTGCGTCCTACAATGAGCAGTTCTTC.

On this clone itself: Different DNA sequences within this sample yield the same CDR3. The V gene is TRBV13, the J gene TRBJ2-7, with D tentatively TRBD2 (5 bases). The CDR3 covers 13 residues. Germline V gives CDR1 PRHDT, CDR2 FYEKMQ (reference sequence). Trimming shortened V by 0 bases and J by 3 bases, and 6 bases separated the two germline ends. The CDR3 reads CASSLGRGYEQYF. In nucleotides, the CDR3 is TGTGCCAGCAGCTTAGGCCGGGGCTACGAGCAGTACTTC. Full variable domain (rest looked up from reference TRBV13 and TRBJ2-7): AAGVIQSPRHLIKEKRETATLKCYPIPRHDTVYWYQQGPGQDPQFLISFYEKMQSDKGSIPDRFSAQQFSDYHSELNMSSLELGDSALYFCASSLGRGYEQYFGPGTRLTVT.

V and J are TRBV6-1 and TRBJ2-4; 11 nucleotides match TRBD1. V shed 6 bases, J shed 0 bases, and the junction held 1 base outside the gene matches. This CDR3 has 15 residues. Germline CDR1 is MNHNS and CDR2 is SASEGT. CDR3 nucleotides: TGTGCCAGCAGGGACAGGGGGCAAGCCAAAAACATTCAGTACTTC. Translation: CASRDRGQAKNIQYF.

CDR3 DNA: TGCGCCAGCAGCCCTCCCCCAGGGGAGCAGTTCTTC. Residues: CASSPPPGEQFF. This chain links TRBV5-1 with TRBJ2-1; a possible D gene is TRBD1 (5 bases). The CDR3 is made up of 12 amino acids. V shed 4 bases and J shed 10 bases, with 12 bases lying between them. Germline lookup yields CDR1 SGHRS and CDR2 YFSETQ.